These T cell receptor beta chains were read from a single sample in a study of immune evolution from preneoplasia to lung adenocarcinoma. TCRdb's copy holds only in-frame clones and misses some; the assay was immunoSEQ multiplex PCR. The data contain 2,000 to 2,500 clones, 84% of them singletons. The sequenced material came from FFPE invasive lung adenocarcinoma tissue. Receptor source: a person aged 60-79 years with invasive lung adenocarcinoma. CDR3s include the opening cysteine and the closing phenylalanine or tryptophan. A D gene is named only where the DNA matches it firmly. The size of a clone is reported for some rows only, either as once, few or many, or as a class for expanded clones.

d_gene	abundance	v_gene	j_gene	CDR3nt	CDR3aa
TRBD1	NA	TRBV7-9	TRBJ1-1	TGTGCCAGCAGCTTTGGCGACAGGGGGAGCACTGAAGCTTTCTTT	CASSFGDRGSTEAFF
NA	NA	TRBV6-1	TRBJ2-7	TGTGCCAGTATCAGGGGCCCCTCCTACGAGCAGTACTTC	CASIRGPSYEQYF
TRBD2	NA	TRBV27	TRBJ2-5	TGTGCCAGCAGGGTTAGCGGGGGGGCTTTTGAGACCCAGTACTTC	CASRVSGGAFETQYF
TRBD2	NA	TRBV5-5	TRBJ2-7	TGTGCCAGCAGCTTGGGTAAATTCGGACTAGCGGGGCTCTACGAGCAGTACTTC	CASSLGKFGLAGLYEQYF
NA	NA	TRBV6-1	TRBJ2-5	TGTGCCAGCAGTGCGGAGCGGGAGACCCAGTACTTC	CASSAERETQYF
TRBD2	NA	TRBV13	TRBJ2-7	TGTGCCAGCAGCTCGCCACAGCGGGGAGTCTACGAGCAGTACTTC	CASSSPQRGVYEQYF
NA	NA	TRBV5-1	TRBJ1-1	TGCGCCAGCAGCTTGCGTCCAGGGGAATTGGCTGAAGCTTTCTTT	CASSLRPGELAEAFF
NA	NA	TRBV30	TRBJ2-3	TGTGCCTGGAGTCAAGGGAGCAGAAAAGCAGATACGCAGTATTTT	CAWSQGSRKADTQYF
NA	once	TRBV30	TRBJ2-1	TGTGCCTGGACGCTAGCATCGAATGAGCAGTTCTTC	CAWTLASNEQFF
NA	NA	TRBV7-9	TRBJ2-3	TGTGCCAGCAGCTTATCTGACAGTGGGGATACGCAGTATTTT	CASSLSDSGDTQYF
NA	few	TRBV5-6	TRBJ1-2	TGTGCCAGCAGCTTCCTTCAGGGAGGCTATGGCTACACCTTC	CASSFLQGGYGYTF
NA	NA	TRBV4-2	TRBJ1-4	TGTGCCAGCAGCCAAGGGGGACCTAATGAAAAACTGTTTTTT	CASSQGGPNEKLFF
NA	NA	TRBV10-3	TRBJ1-3	TGTGCCATCAGTGAACAATTCTCTGGAAACACCATATATTTT	CAISEQFSGNTIYF
NA	NA	TRBV28	TRBJ2-1	TGTGCCAGCAGAACCCCCGACAATTACAATGAGCAGTTCTTC	CASRTPDNYNEQFF
NA	few	TRBV7-6	TRBJ2-2	TGTGCCAGCAGCTTCGGGCCATACGGGGAGCTGTTTTTT	CASSFGPYGELFF
NA	few	TRBV6-5	TRBJ2-1	TGTGCCAGCAGTTACTCGGGGAGGCGTACCTACAATGAGCAGTTCTTC	CASSYSGRRTYNEQFF